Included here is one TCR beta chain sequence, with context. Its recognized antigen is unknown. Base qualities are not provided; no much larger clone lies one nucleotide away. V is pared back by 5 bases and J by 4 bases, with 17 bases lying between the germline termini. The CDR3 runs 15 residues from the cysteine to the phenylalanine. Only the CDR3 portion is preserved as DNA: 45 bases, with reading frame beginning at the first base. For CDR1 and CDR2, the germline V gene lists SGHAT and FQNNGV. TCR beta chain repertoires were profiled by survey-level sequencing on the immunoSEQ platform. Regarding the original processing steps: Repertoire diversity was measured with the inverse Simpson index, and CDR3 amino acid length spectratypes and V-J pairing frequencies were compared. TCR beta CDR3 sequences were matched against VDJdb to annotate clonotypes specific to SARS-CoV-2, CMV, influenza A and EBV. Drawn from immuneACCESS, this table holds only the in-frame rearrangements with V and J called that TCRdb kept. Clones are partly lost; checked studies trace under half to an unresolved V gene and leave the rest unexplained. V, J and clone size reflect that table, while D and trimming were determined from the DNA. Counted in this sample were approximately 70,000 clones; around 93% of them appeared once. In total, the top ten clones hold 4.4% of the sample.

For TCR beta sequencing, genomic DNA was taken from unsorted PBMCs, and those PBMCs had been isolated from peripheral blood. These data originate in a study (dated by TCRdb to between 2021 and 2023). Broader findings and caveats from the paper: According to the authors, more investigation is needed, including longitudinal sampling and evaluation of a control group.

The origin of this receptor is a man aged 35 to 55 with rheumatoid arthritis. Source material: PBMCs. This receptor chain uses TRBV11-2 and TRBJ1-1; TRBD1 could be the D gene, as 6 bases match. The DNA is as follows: TGTGCCAGCAGCCGATCTGGGGGCACCCCCACTGAAGCTTTCTTT. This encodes CASSRSGGTPTEAFF.